This is a list of T cell receptor beta chains from one sample in a study of CD8+CD57+ T cells in acquired aplastic anemia. TCRdb re-derived calls from the reads in MiXCR, one entry per CDR3 protein. The data contain approximately 200,000 distinct CDR3 sequences, around 63% of them singletons. The sequenced sample was sorted CD4+, CD8+, or CD8+CD57+ T cells (not recorded which) from PBMCs. The source is a human donor in good health. Both conserved end residues are part of each CDR3. D genes are given only for firm matches. Size values are once, few and many counts, or a class for expanded clones, and some rows have none.

>TRBJ2-7|NA|NA|TRBV5-6
TGTGCCAGCAGCTTTGGAGGGAAACTTGGCGAGCAGTACTTC
CASSFGGKLGEQYF
>TRBJ1-4|TRBD1|NA|TRBV2
TGTGCCAGCAGTGGACAGGGGGCAGCTAATGAAAAACTGTTTTTT
CASSGQGAANEKLFF
>TRBJ2-1|NA|NA|TRBV5-1
TGCGCCAGCAGCTTGGGAGGGGAACCCTACAATGAGCAGTTCTTC
CASSLGGEPYNEQFF
>TRBJ2-7|NA|once|TRBV7-9
TGTGCCAGCAGCTTAGACGCTTTGGGTTACGAGCAGTACTTC
CASSLDALGYEQYF
>TRBJ1-2|TRBD1|NA|TRBV6-1
TGTGCCAGCAGCAAGGACAGGGGATGGGGCTACACCTTC
CASSKDRGWGYTF
>TRBJ2-2|NA|NA|TRBV6-2/TRBV6-3
TGTGCCAGCAGTTACGAAGGGGAGGACACCGGGGAGCTGTTTTTT
CASSYEGEDTGELFF
>TRBJ1-1|NA|NA|TRBV20-1
TGCAGTGCGAGGACCTATGAAGCTTTCTTT
CSARTYEAFF
>TRBJ1-1|NA|NA|TRBV12-3/TRBV12-4
TGTGCCAGCAGTATTTCTGACTGGCTGAACACTGAAGCTTTCTTT
CASSISDWLNTEAFF
>TRBJ2-3|NA|NA|TRBV2
TGTGCCAGCAGTGAAGGTAGTCCCTCTACAGATACGCAGTATTTT
CASSEGSPSTDTQYF
>TRBJ1-5|NA|NA|TRBV20-1
TGCAGTCCTAGGATACAACAGCCGAATCAGCCCCAGCATTTT
CSPRIQQPNQPQHF
>TRBJ2-3|TRBD2|NA|TRBV15
TGTGCCACCAGCAGAGGCTCAGCGGGAGGGGGAGATACGCAGTATTTT
CATSRGSAGGGDTQYF
>TRBJ1-2|TRBD1|many|TRBV12-5
TGTGCTAGTGGTTTTACAGGGGATAAGCGGAGTTACTATGGCTACACCTTC
CASGFTGDKRSYYGYTF
>TRBJ2-1|NA|NA|TRBV7-9
TGTGCCAGCAGCTTAGTCAGGTCCCATGAGCAGTTCTTC
CASSLVRSHEQFF
>TRBJ1-1|TRBD1|NA|TRBV20-1
TGCAGTGCTAGCAAGACAGGGCCGAACACTGAAGCTTTCTTT
CSASKTGPNTEAFF
>TRBJ1-5|TRBD1|many|TRBV6-6
TGTGCCAGCAGCGGACAGGAGAATCAGCCCCAGCATTTT
CASSGQENQPQHF
>TRBJ2-7|NA|many|TRBV19
TGTGCCAGTAGTATAGCGGGAGTGGGCGAGCAGTACTTC
CASSIAGVGEQYF
>TRBJ1-2|NA|NA|TRBV19
TGTGCCAGTACGGTGCAGGGGAGAACTAACTATGGCTACACCTTC
CASTVQGRTNYGYTF
>TRBJ2-5|TRBD2|NA|TRBV5-1
TGCGCCAGCAGCTTGGGGGAGGGGACCCAGTACTTC
CASSLGEGTQYF
>TRBJ1-5|TRBD1|many|TRBV4-1
TGCGCCAGCAGCTCGGACAGGGAAGATCAGCCCCAGCATTTT
CASSSDREDQPQHF
>TRBJ1-2|NA|NA|TRBV19
TGTGCCAGTAGTACAGATGGTGTAAACTATGGCTACGCCTTC
CASSTDGVNYGYAF
>TRBJ2-2|TRBD2|once|TRBV20-1
TGCAGTGTCAGATCGGCGGGGGGCCTCACCGGGGAGCTGTTTTTT
CSVRSAGGLTGELFF
>TRBJ2-1|TRBD2|NA|TRBV29-1
TGCAGCGGAACGGGAGGCGATGGAAACAATGAGCAGTTCTTC
CSGTGGDGNNEQFF
>TRBJ1-2|TRBD1|NA|TRBV2
TGTGCTAAGAGGGGACAGGGGGACTACACCTTC
CAKRGQGDYTF
>TRBJ1-2|NA|few|TRBV20-1
TGCAGTGCCCCAACAGGGCTTAGGGGCTACACCTTC
CSAPTGLRGYTF
>TRBJ2-3|TRBD1|many|TRBV7-9
TGTGCCAGCAGCCTAGGGACAGGGGGTAGCACAGATACGCAGTATTTT
CASSLGTGGSTDTQYF
>TRBJ2-2|NA|many|TRBV7-9
TGTGCCAGCAGCTTAAGTGCGGGGCGTGTGGCCGGGGAGCTGTTTTTT
CASSLSAGRVAGELFF
>TRBJ1-5|NA|NA|TRBV15
TGTGCCACGCTTTTGGGGGCGAGTAATCAGCCCCAGCATTTT
CATLLGASNQPQHF
>TRBJ1-1|TRBD1|NA|TRBV2
TGTGCCAGCAGTAGACAGGGGATGAACACTGAAGCTTTCTTT
CASSRQGMNTEAFF
>TRBJ2-3|NA|many|TRBV5-8
TGTGCCAGCAGCCCCCTCGGGCAGAGCACAGATACGCAGTATTTT
CASSPLGQSTDTQYF
>TRBJ2-2|TRBD1|NA|TRBV24-1
TGTGCCACCAGTGATGGGACCGGGACAGTGTCGTGGACCGGGGAGCTGTTTTTT
CATSDGTGTVSWTGELFF
>TRBJ2-6|NA|NA|TRBV19
TGTGCCAGTAGTATGTACTCAGGGGAGGCCAACGTCCTGACTTTC
CASSMYSGEANVLTF
>TRBJ1-2|NA|NA|TRBV20-1
TGCAGTGCTAGTTTGCGGGAACTTGATGGCTACACCTTC
CSASLRELDGYTF